This TCR beta chain was recovered during a study of Graves' ophthalmopathy and Graves' hyperthyroidism. Amplification targeted the TCR beta CDR3 regions, with RNA transcripts as the source material. First-round RT-PCR used HTBI primers; second-round multiplex PCR followed. TCRdb independently ran MiXCR on the multiplex PCR reads; one entry per CDR3 protein. The sample has some 150,000 distinct CDR3 sequences, roughly 36% seen once; the top ten hold roughly 8.9%. This CDR3 spans 16 amino acids. Unmatched junction bases numbered 10, after V lost 5 bases and J lost 4 bases. Germline lookup yields CDR1 SGHVS and CDR2 FQNEAQ.

This sequence was found in a man aged 25 to 40 with Graves' ophthalmopathy. The rearrangement uses TRBV7-8 and TRBJ2-5; 10 positions match TRBD2. The material sequenced was peripheral blood. The CDR3 region has the DNA TGTGCCAGCAGCCTACTTAGCGGGAGGCGGGGAGAGACCCAGTACTTC. Its protein is CASSLLSGRRGETQYF.